The 14 T cell receptor beta chains given below trace back to one sample, sequenced in a study of control samples from healthy donors and cancer patients. Sequencing was performed with immunoSEQ multiplex PCR; in TCRdb, only in-frame clones are kept and a portion is missing. Of some 250,000 clones in the sample, roughly 82% were seen once. Sequenced input: PBMCs. The receptors here all came from a woman aged 55-70 years with lung cancer.

The genes are TRBV20-1 and TRBJ2-3, with 8 positions matching TRBD2. The CDR3 extends over 16 amino acids. Losses at the gene ends were 7 bases for V and 7 bases for J; bases not matched to a gene: 19. CDR1 and CDR2 (germline): DFQATT, SNEGSKA (reference sequence). CDR3 amino acids: CSGSPLRGGTTHTQYF. The DNA for the CDR3 is TGCAGTGGTAGTCCCCTCCGGGGGGGCACCACCCATACGCAGTATTTT.

V gene TRBV21-1 combines with J gene TRBJ1-1; the table's D call of TRBD1 was not tested on the DNA. TRBV21-1 is a listed pseudogene. This CDR3 spans 18 amino acids. The CDR3 nucleotides read TGTGCCAGCAGCAAAGAGGTTCCGAACCACCAGGGGAACACTGAAGCTTTCTTT. Translating it yields CASSKEVPNHQGNTEAFF.

The CDR3 sequence is CASSEGQTYNQPQHF. The CDR3 bases are TGTGCCAGCAGCGAGGGACAGACCTACAATCAGCCCCAGCATTTT. The chain couples TRBV9 to TRBJ1-5; TRBD1 aligns across 7 bases. Trimming cost V 3 bases and J 3 bases; bases outside gene matches: 6. This CDR3 has 15 residues. Germline CDR1 is SGDLS and CDR2 is YYNGEE.

This chain's CDR3 is CASSRERGYGYTF. The CDR3 nucleotides are TGTGCCAGCAGTCGAGAGAGAGGCTATGGCTACACCTTC. The genes are TRBV6-6 and TRBJ1-2, with D hard to call. The V and J ends lost 5 bases and 4 bases respectively, with 11 bases between them. The CDR3 is made up of 13 amino acids. CDR1 is MNHNY and CDR2 is SVGAGI in the germline V gene (reference sequence).

The gene calls are TRBV4-2 and TRBJ1-1; D is perhaps TRBD1 (6 bases). Germline CDR1 reads LGHNA; CDR2 reads YNFKEQ. Trimming took off 2 bases at V and 5 bases at J, with 15 bases between the two ends. The CDR3 covers 15 residues. The CDR3 nucleotides read TGTGCCAGCAGCCAACCCCGGGGGGCGAGGACTGAAGCTTTCTTT. Translation gives CASSQPRGARTEAFF.

The chain's CDR3 is CASKATSYEQYF. The CDR3 nucleotides are TGCGCCAGCAAGGCTACAAGCTACGAGCAGTACTTC. V is TRBV10-2 and J is TRBJ2-7; D not certain. From germline, CDR1 is WSHSY and CDR2 SAAADI. The length of the CDR3 is 12 residues. Trimming stripped 7 bases from V and 3 bases from J, with 10 bases between.

The chain has TRBV27 and TRBJ1-6; 8 bases are a match to TRBD1. Unmatched junction bases numbered 15, after V lost 8 bases and J lost 3 bases. Per germline, CDR1 MNHEY and CDR2 SMNVEV (reference sequence). The CDR3 spans 18 residues. CDR3 nucleotide sequence: TGTGCCAGCCGGGAGGGACAGGCGTTTTCAAGCTATAATTCACCCCTCCACTTT. Amino acids: CASREGQAFSSYNSPLHF.

The chain combines TRBV24-1 with TRBJ2-5; 8 bases are shared with TRBD1. The CDR3 is 15 amino acids. The junction had 7 bases not matched to a gene; V was cut back by 4 bases and J by 4 bases. In germline, CDR1 is KGHDR, CDR2 SFDVKD. CDR3 in amino acids: CATSDTTGGPETQYF. The CDR3 DNA follows: TGTGCCACCAGTGACACAACAGGGGGTCCAGAGACCCAGTACTTC.

The genes are TRBV12-3 or TRBV12-4 and TRBJ2-7; TRBD2 matches 11 bases. The trim removed 3 bases at V and 9 bases at J, leaving 4 bases unmatched. This CDR3 is 13 amino acids long. The CDR3 region has the DNA TGTGCCAGCAGTTTGGGACTAGCGGCCTCGCAGTACTTC. Translation gives CASSLGLAASQYF.

The chain uses TRBV5-4 and TRBJ2-5; D may be TRBD2 (5 bases). Germline lookup yields CDR1 SGHNT and CDR2 YYREEE (reference sequence). The CDR3 has 14 residues. Trimming pared 0 bases from V and 1 base from J, leaving 7 bases between. The DNA for the CDR3 is TGTGCCAGCAGCTTGGTAGGAGGCCAAGAGACCCAGTACTTC. This gives the protein CASSLVGGQETQYF.

With regard to this clone: Other DNA sequences from this sample encode an identical CDR3 as well. The chain joins TRBV28 to TRBJ2-1, with D hard to call. The CDR3 consists of 13 residues. Trimming shortened V by 6 bases and J by 4 bases, and 10 bases separated the two germline ends. Looked up from germline, CDR1 is MDHEN and CDR2 is SYDVKM. Here the CDR3 reads CASSPPGYNEQFF. The CDR3 DNA reads TGTGCCAGCAGCCCCCCTGGGTACAATGAGCAGTTCTTC.

This chain uses TRBV19 with TRBJ2-1, with TRBD2 identical over 7 bases. This CDR3 region has 16 residues. V lost 8 bases and J lost 0; bases outside the gene matches: 10. CDR1 is LNHDA and CDR2 is SQIVND in the germline V gene (reference sequence). As DNA, the CDR3 is TGTGCCAGTTTCAATAGCGGGCCGAGCTCCTACAATGAGCAGTTCTTC. It codes for CASFNSGPSSYNEQFF.

V and J are TRBV6-2 or TRBV6-3 and TRBJ1-6; unclear D gene. Per germline, CDR1 MNHEY and CDR2 SVGEGT. The CDR3 loop spans 15 amino acids. V was clipped by 6 bases and J by 10 bases, with 19 bases between them. The CDR3 reads CASSPGPNGVSPLHF. In DNA form, the CDR3 reads TGTGCCAGCAGCCCCGGGCCAAACGGGGTCTCACCCCTCCACTTT.

The V and J genes are TRBV9 and TRBJ2-1; no clear D gene. The germline V and J ends were trimmed by 0 bases and 0 bases, with 10 bases remaining between them. The V gene's germline CDR1 is SGDLS and CDR2 YYNGEE. The CDR3 runs 16 residues. For the CDR3, the DNA is TGTGCCAGCAGCGTAGAAGGTGGGAACTCCTACAATGAGCAGTTCTTC. It yields the protein CASSVEGGNSYNEQFF.